These 13 T cell receptor beta chains share one sample of origin, sequenced in a study of Graves' ophthalmopathy and Graves' hyperthyroidism. RNA served as the template for amplifying TCR beta CDR3 regions. The first-round RT-PCR employed HTBI primers together with the Qiagen OneStep RT-PCR kit. A multiplex PCR was then performed as the second round. From the multiplex PCR reads, TCRdb called clonotypes with MiXCR, one entry per CDR3 protein. The sample holds roughly 500,000 distinct CDR3 sequences; around an eighth are singletons and the top ten take around 9.8%. The material sequenced was blood. The receptors derive from a woman aged 25 to 39 with Graves' ophthalmopathy.

The table lists this clonotype with many counts. The V gene is TRBV20-1, the J gene TRBJ2-7; 11 nucleotides agree with TRBD1. J was trimmed by 5 bases and V by 3 bases; bases with no gene match: 6. Germline V CDR1 and CDR2: DFQATT, SNEGSKA (reference sequence). CDR3 length equals 14 residues. CDR3 amino acids: CSASSDRGPDEQYF. CDR3 nucleotides: TGCAGTGCTAGTTCGGACAGGGGGCCGGACGAGCAGTACTTC.

As to this clonotype: This may be a read error, as it is one base from a much larger clone. The rearrangement joins TRBV6-1 to TRBJ2-5, with 10 positions matching TRBD1. Germline V gene lookup returns CDR1 MNHNS and CDR2 SASEGT. This CDR3 is 16 amino acids long. V lost 2 bases, J lost 5 bases, and 8 bases stayed unmatched. The CDR3 nucleotides are TGTGCCAGCAGTGAATGGTGGGACAGGGGATGGGAGACCCAGTACTTC. This encodes CASSEWWDRGWETQYF.

This clonotype was found many times. V usage is TRBV10-3 and J usage is TRBJ1-1; no clear D gene. The CDR3 sequence is 14 residues long. V lost 4 bases and J lost 1, with 10 bases in between. In germline, CDR1 is ENHRY, CDR2 SYGVKD. In DNA, the CDR3 is TGTGCCATCAGTGGTCGGGAAGCGAACACTGAAGCTTTCTTT. Encoded protein: CAISGREANTEAFF.

This clonotype was counted ten times or more. The chain carries TRBV29-1 and TRBJ2-5, with D possibly being TRBD1 (6 bases). This CDR3 has 15 residues. V was cut by 0 bases and J by 2 bases, with 13 bases left in between. The germline V gene encodes CDR1 SQVTM and CDR2 ANQGSEA. The CDR3 spells CSVEDWGQTQETQYF. The CDR3 bases are TGCAGCGTTGAAGATTGGGGACAAACTCAAGAGACCCAGTACTTC.

This clonotype was recorded at least ten times. The V call is TRBV5-1, the J call TRBJ2-5; 9 nucleotides match TRBD1. Germline V lookup: CDR1 SGHRS, CDR2 YFSETQ. Losses at the gene ends were 0 bases for V and 2 bases for J; bases not matched to a gene: 2. The CDR3 is 15 amino acids. The CDR3 nucleotides read TGCGCCAGCAGCTTGGCGGGACAGGGACAAGAGACCCAGTACTTC. It is translated as CASSLAGQGQETQYF.

The CDR3 DNA sequence: TGTGCCAGCAGCGCGGACGGTCTTGTCGACGAGCAGTACTTC. It translates to CASSADGLVDEQYF. The J gene is TRBJ2-7, the V gene TRBV9; D is ambiguous. The V end lost 3 bases, the J end lost 5 bases, and 15 bases lay between the germline ends. The CDR3 is made up of 14 amino acids. The germline V gene has CDR1 SGDLS and CDR2 YYNGEE.

This clonotype was found many times. The chain has TRBV7-9 and TRBJ2-7, with 7 bases matching TRBD2. This CDR3 region has 14 residues. V lost 4 bases, J lost 3 bases, and 6 bases stayed unmatched. The germline CDR1 and CDR2 sequences are SEHNR and FQNEAQ (reference sequence). CDR3 residues: CASSSPGGGYEQYF. In nucleotides, the CDR3 is TGTGCCAGCAGCTCCCCGGGGGGAGGCTACGAGCAGTACTTC. Using reference TRBV7-9 and TRBJ2-7 for the parts outside the CDR3, the full variable domain is DTGVSQNPRHKITKRGQNVTFRCDPISEHNRLYWYRQTLGQGPEFLTYFQNEAQLEKSRLLSDRFSAERPKGSFSTLEIQRTEQGDSAMYLCASSSPGGGYEQYFGPGTRLTVT.

This clonotype was counted a few times. The rearrangement links TRBV30 to TRBJ2-5, with 9 bases lining up with TRBD2. V lost 1 base and J lost 2; bases outside the gene matches: 5. Germline V gene data show CDR1 as GTSNPN and CDR2 as SVGIG (reference sequence). The CDR3 extends over 15 amino acids. The CDR3 loop reads CAWSGSGGYQETQYF. CDR3 nucleotides: TGTGCCTGGAGTGGGAGCGGGGGGTATCAAGAGACCCAGTACTTC.

This clonotype was detected a few times. V and J are TRBV12-3 or TRBV12-4 and TRBJ2-2; 10 bases agree with TRBD1. The CDR3 loop spans 16 amino acids. Trimming took 3 bases from V and 3 from J; bases not matched to a gene: 4. This CDR3 reads CASSFRDRGYTGELFF. The CDR3 nucleotides read TGTGCCAGCAGTTTCCGGGACAGGGGTTACACCGGGGAGCTGTTTTTT.

This chain joins TRBV4-2 and TRBJ2-7; 9 bases are a match to TRBD1. The J segment lost 3 bases and the V segment lost 5 bases, leaving 14 bases of the junction unmatched. Germline CDR1 and CDR2: LGHNA and YNFKEQ. This CDR3 spans 17 amino acids. CDR3 region: CASSGTGKANGVYEQYF. The CDR3 DNA is TGTGCCAGCAGCGGGACAGGGAAGGCAAACGGGGTCTACGAGCAGTACTTC.

The J gene is TRBJ1-1, the V gene TRBV20-1; possible D gene TRBD1, 5 bases. Germline V gene sequence: CDR1 DFQATT, CDR2 SNEGSKA (reference sequence). The CDR3 runs 14 residues. The ends were cut back, 4 bases at V and 2 bases at J, with 14 bases in the middle. The CDR3 region has the DNA TGCAGTGCTACTAGAGGACACCTCAACACTGAAGCTTTCTTT. This codes for CSATRGHLNTEAFF.

This clonotype came up many times. The genes are TRBV6-2 or TRBV6-3 and TRBJ2-2; no firm D call. This CDR3 region has 16 residues. The germline gives CDR1 MNHEY, CDR2 SVGEGT. V was shortened by 0 bases and J by 3 bases, with 11 bases between the two germline ends. CDR3 region: CASSYSHSTYTGELFF. In nucleotides, the CDR3 is TGTGCCAGCAGTTACTCGCACAGCACTTACACCGGGGAGCTGTTTTTT.

At least ten counts were recorded for this clonotype. This rearrangement joins TRBV4-1 to TRBJ1-1; D is unresolved. The ends were cut back, 1 base at V and 9 bases at J, with 15 bases in the middle. The CDR3 totals 14 residues. Germline CDR1 reads MGHRA; CDR2 reads YSYEKL. In DNA, the CDR3 is TGCGCCAGCAGCCAAGTAGACAATCAGCGCCAAGCTTTCTTT. The encoded protein is CASSQVDNQRQAFF.